This T cell receptor (beta chain) is drawn from a study of cytomegalovirus exposure and HLA in healthy donors. Study-wide results and limits: In an earlier analysis, about 87% or about 30%: the productive usage of most TCR beta V segments. Clonal expansion was found to be greater in HLA-associated TCR beta chains than in equally common others in a later analysis. According to a later analysis, donors in an Asian-associated ancestry cluster reportedly had fewer N-insertions than the roughly 670-donor mean. The study designated roughly 150 TCR beta chains cytomegalovirus-associated.

In the PCR, 60 Vbeta and 13 Jbeta primers were used. TCRdb's copy holds only in-frame clones and misses some; the assay was immunoSEQ multiplex PCR. The table has roughly 160,000 clones, 65% to 75% seen once. A remark on this clone: Antigen: not known.

CDR1 is GTSNPN and CDR2 is SVGIG in the germline V gene (reference sequence). The CDR3 totals 14 residues. The ends were cut back, 2 bases at V and 5 bases at J, with 13 bases in the middle. The sample was PBMCs. The receptor comes from a girl aged 10-17 years in good health and CMV-seronegative. The chain carries TRBV30 and TRBJ1-3, with TRBD1 as a possible D gene (5 bases). CDR3 in DNA: TGTGCCTGGAGTCCCCTCAAGGGGAGAAACACCATATATTTT. Translated: CAWSPLKGRNTIYF.